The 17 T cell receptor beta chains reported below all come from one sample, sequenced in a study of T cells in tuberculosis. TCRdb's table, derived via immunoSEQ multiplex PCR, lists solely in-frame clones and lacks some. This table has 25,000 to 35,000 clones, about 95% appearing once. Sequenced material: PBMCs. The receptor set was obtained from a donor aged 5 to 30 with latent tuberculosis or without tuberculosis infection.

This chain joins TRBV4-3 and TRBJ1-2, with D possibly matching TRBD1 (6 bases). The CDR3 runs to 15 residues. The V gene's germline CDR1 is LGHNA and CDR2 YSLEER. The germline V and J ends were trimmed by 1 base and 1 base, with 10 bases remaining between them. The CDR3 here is CASSQAGRGNYGYTF. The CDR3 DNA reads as TGCGCCAGCAGCCAAGCCGGCAGGGGTAACTATGGCTACACCTTC.

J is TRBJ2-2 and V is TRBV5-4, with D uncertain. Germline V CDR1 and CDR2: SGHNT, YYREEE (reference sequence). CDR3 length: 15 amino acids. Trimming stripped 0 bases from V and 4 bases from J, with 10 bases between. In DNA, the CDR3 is TGTGCCAGCAGCTTGGACCACCCGAGCACCGGGGAGCTGTTTTTT. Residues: CASSLDHPSTGELFF.

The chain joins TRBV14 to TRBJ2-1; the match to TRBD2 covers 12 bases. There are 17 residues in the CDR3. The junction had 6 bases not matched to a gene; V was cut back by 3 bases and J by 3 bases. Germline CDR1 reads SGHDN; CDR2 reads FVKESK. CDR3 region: CASSHRASGRGYNEQFF. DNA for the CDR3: TGTGCCAGCAGCCACCGGGCTAGCGGGAGGGGCTACAATGAGCAGTTCTTC.

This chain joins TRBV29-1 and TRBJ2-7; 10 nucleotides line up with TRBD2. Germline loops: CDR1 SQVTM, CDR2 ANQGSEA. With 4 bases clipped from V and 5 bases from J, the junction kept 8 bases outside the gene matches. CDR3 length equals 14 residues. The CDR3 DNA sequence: TGCAGCGTTGTTGGGCTAGCGGGAGTAAACGAGCAGTACTTC. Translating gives CSVVGLAGVNEQYF.

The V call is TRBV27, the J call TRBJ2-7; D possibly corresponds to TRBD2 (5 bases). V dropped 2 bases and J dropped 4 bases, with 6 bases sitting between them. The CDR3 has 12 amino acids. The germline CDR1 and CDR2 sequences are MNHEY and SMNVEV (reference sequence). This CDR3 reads CASSLRGYEQYF. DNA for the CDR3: TGTGCCAGCAGTTTACGGGGATACGAGCAGTACTTC.

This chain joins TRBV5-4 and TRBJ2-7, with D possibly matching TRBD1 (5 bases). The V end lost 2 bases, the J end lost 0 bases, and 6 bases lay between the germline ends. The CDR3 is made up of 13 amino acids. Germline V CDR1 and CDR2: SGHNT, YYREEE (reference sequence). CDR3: CASSFQGSYEQYF. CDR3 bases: TGTGCCAGCAGCTTCCAGGGCTCCTACGAGCAGTACTTC.

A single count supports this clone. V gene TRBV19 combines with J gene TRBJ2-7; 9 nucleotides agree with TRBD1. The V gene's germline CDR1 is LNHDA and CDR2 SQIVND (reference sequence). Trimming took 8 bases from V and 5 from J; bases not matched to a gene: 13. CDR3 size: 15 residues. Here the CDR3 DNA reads TGTGCCAGTCGAATCGGCGGGACAGGGACCCACGAGCAGTACTTC. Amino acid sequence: CASRIGGTGTHEQYF.

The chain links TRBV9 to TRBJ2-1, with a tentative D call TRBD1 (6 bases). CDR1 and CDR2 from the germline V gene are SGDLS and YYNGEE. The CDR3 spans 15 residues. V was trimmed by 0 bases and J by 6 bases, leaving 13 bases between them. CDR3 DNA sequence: TGTGCCAGCAGCGTAGGTACAGGGTTGGCCAATGAGCAGTTCTTC. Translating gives CASSVGTGLANEQFF.

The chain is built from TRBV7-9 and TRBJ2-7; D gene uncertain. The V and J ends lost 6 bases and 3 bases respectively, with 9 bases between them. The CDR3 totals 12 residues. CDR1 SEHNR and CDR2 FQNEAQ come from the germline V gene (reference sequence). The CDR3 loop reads CASSQSHYEQYF. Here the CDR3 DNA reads TGTGCCAGCAGTCAGTCTCACTACGAGCAGTACTTC.

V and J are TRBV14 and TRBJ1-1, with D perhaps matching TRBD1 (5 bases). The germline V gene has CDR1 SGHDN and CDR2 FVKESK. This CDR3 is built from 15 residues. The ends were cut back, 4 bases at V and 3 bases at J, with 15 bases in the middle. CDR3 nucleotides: TGTGCCAGCAGCCGCACGGCGGGGGTAGACACTGAAGCTTTCTTT. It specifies CASSRTAGVDTEAFF.

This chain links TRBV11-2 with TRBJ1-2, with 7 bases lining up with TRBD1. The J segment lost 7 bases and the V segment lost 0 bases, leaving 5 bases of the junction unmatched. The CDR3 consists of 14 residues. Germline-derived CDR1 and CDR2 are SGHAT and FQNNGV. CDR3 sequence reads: CASSLDRTGGGYTF. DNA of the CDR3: TGTGCCAGCAGCTTAGATCGGACAGGCGGTGGCTACACCTTC.

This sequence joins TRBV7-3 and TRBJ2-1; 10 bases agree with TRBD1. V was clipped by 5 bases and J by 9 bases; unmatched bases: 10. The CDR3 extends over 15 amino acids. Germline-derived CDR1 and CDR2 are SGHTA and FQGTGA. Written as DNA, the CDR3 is TGTGCCAGCAGCGCTCGGGACAGGGGTATTGGTGAGCAGTTCTTC. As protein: CASSARDRGIGEQFF.

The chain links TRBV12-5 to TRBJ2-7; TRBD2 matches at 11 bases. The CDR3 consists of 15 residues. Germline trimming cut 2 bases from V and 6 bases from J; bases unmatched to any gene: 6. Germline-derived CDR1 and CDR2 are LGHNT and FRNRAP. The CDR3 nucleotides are TGTGCTAGTGGTTTGCCCCCGGGACTAGCGGTCGAGCAGTACTTC. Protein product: CASGLPPGLAVEQYF.

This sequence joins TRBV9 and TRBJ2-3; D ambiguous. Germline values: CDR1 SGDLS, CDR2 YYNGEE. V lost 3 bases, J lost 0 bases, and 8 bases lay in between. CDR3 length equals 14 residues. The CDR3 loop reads CASSGRISTDTQYF. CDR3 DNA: TGTGCCAGCAGCGGGCGGATTAGCACAGATACGCAGTATTTT.

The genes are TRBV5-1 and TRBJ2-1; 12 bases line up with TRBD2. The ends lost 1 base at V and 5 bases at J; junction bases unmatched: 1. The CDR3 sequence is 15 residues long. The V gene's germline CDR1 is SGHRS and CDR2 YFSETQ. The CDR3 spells CASSLTSGGNNEQFF. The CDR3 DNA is TGCGCCAGCAGCTTGACTAGCGGGGGGAACAATGAGCAGTTCTTC.

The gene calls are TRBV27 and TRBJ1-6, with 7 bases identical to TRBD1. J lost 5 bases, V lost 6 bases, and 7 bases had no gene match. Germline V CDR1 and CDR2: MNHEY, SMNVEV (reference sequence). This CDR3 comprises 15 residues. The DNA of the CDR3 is TGTGCCAGCAGGTGGGGGACAGCTAATAATTCACCCCTCCACTTT. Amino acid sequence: CASRWGTANNSPLHF.

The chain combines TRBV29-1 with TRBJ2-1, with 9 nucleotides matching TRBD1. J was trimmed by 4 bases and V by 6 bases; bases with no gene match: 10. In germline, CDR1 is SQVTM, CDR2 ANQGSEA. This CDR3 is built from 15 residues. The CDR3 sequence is CSVPGQGLRYNEQFF. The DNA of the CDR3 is TGCAGCGTCCCGGGACAGGGATTAAGATACAATGAGCAGTTCTTC.